The present TCR beta chain was sequenced within a study of control samples from healthy donors and cancer patients. This CDR3 spans 14 amino acids. CDR1 and CDR2 (germline): MNHEY, SVGAGI. Deletions cut 3 bases from V and 4 bases from J, with 13 bases between. The repertoire was sequenced with immunoSEQ multiplex PCR; TCRdb's copy has only in-frame clones and lacks some. The profile shows 96,000 or so clones, 80% to 95% of them singletons. The V gene is TRBV6-5, the J gene TRBJ2-7; D is unresolved. The clonotype was recovered from a man between 18 and 29 years old in good health. The sequenced material came from blood. The DNA for the CDR3 is TGTGCCAGCAGTTATAGGGCAGCTACTTACGAGCAGTACTTC. Translated: CASSYRAATYEQYF.